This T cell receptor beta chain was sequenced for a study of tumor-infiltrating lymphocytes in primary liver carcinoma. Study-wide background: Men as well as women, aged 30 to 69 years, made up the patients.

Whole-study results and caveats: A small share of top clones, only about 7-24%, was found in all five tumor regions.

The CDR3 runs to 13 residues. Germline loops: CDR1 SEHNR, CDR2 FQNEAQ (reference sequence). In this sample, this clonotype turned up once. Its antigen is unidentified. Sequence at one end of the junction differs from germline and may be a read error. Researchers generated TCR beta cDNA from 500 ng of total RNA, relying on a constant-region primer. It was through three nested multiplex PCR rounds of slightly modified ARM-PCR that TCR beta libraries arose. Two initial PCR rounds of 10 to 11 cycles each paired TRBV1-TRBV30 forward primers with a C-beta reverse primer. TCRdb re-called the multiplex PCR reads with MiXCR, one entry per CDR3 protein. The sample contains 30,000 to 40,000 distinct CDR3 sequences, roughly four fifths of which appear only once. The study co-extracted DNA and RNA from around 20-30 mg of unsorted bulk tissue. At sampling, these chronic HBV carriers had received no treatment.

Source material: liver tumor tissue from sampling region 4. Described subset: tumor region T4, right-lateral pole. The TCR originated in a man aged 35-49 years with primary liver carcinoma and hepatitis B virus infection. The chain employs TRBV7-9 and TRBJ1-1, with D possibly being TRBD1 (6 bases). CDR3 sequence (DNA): TGTGCCAGCAGCTTACAGGGGAACACCGAAGCTTTCTTT. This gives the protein CASSLQGNTEAFF. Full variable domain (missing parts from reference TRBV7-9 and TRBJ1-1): DTGVSQNPRHKITKRGQNVTFRCDPISEHNRLYWYRQTLGQGPEFLTYFQNEAQLEKSRLLSDRFSAERPKGSFSTLEIQRTEQGDSAMYLCASSLQGNTEAFFGQGTRLTVV.